Each of the 10 T cell receptor beta chains below was sequenced from the same sample in a study of regulatory T cells in long-lasting Graves disease. CDR3 regions were amplified by Arm-PCR using iRepertoire HTBI primers to build TCR beta libraries. TCRdb itself ran the multiplex PCR reads through MiXCR, one entry per CDR3 protein. Here the sample spans around 240,000 distinct CDR3 sequences, approximately 18% being singletons. The sample's time point: newly diagnosed GD, antithyroid drugs for less than 3 months. Extracted PBMC RNA gave rise to the TCR library. The sample was also reused in another study, on T cells in Graves' hyperthyroidism and ophthalmopathy.

Sequenced material: peripheral blood mononuclear cells (PBMCs), taken at new diagnosis, from a patient treated with antithyroid drugs. These receptors came from a woman in her 30s with Graves disease.

This clonotype was detected ten times or more. Relative to the germline gene, one junction end is altered; a read error may explain this. V usage is TRBV5-1 and J usage is TRBJ1-5; D might be TRBD1 (5 bases). The germline CDR1 and CDR2 sequences are SGHRS and YFSETQ. This CDR3 is built from 15 residues. The CDR3 protein is CASSQDGGANQPQHF. The CDR3 DNA reads as TGTGCCAGCAGCCAGGACGGAGGGGCCAATCAGCCCCAGCATTTT.

This clonotype was observed at least ten times. A read error may produce the germline difference seen at one junction end. V gene TRBV5-1 combines with J gene TRBJ1-1, with D perhaps TRBD1 (6 bases). The length of the CDR3 is 16 residues. Germline V lookup: CDR1 SGHRS, CDR2 YFSETQ. The CDR3 loop reads CASSPLSVRGDTEAFF. In DNA, the CDR3 is TGTGCCAGCAGCCCACTTTCAGTTAGGGGGGACACTGAAGCTTTCTTT.

The table lists this clonotype with many counts. This chain uses TRBV20-1 with TRBJ2-5; D is uncertain. Germline CDR1 DFQATT, CDR2 SNEGSKA (reference sequence). V gave up 4 bases and J gave up 3 bases, with 15 bases separating them. The CDR3 is 14 residues long. CDR3 residues: CSAIHPEGKETQYF. The DNA of the CDR3 is TGCAGTGCTATTCACCCCGAAGGGAAAGAGACCCAGTACTTC.

This clonotype was observed at least ten times. The chain couples TRBV9 to TRBJ1-2, with D tentatively TRBD1 (5 bases). CDR1 and CDR2 (germline): SGDLS, YYNGEE. V was pared by 3 bases and J by 7 bases, with 22 bases between. This CDR3 comprises 16 residues. The CDR3 DNA follows: TGTGCCAGCAGCGGTAGAAATATAGGGGCAGGAGGTGGCTACACCTTC. It translates to CASSGRNIGAGGGYTF.

The chain couples TRBV7-9 to TRBJ2-6; 10 bases match TRBD2. V lost 5 bases to trimming and J lost 0 bases; unmatched junction nucleotides: 1. Germline CDR1 SEHNR, CDR2 FQNEAQ (reference sequence). The CDR3 is 16 residues long. CDR3 nucleotide sequence: TGTGCCAGCAGCCCTAGCGGGAGCTCTGGGGCCAACGTCCTGACTTTC. This codes for CASSPSGSSGANVLTF.

This clonotype was observed many times. V and J are TRBV3-1 and TRBJ1-2, with no clear D. V was cut by 1 base and J by 6 bases, with 12 bases left in between. CDR1 and CDR2 from the germline V gene are LGHDT and YNNKEL (reference sequence). CDR3 length: 14 residues. As DNA, the CDR3 is TGTGCCAGCAGCCAAGGAAGTGTTTGGGATGGCTACACCTTC. Amino acids: CASSQGSVWDGYTF.

This clonotype was seen ten or more times. The rearrangement joins TRBV7-9 to TRBJ1-3; D gene ambiguous. Germline lookup yields CDR1 SEHNR and CDR2 FQNEAQ (reference sequence). The CDR3 runs 15 residues. V was trimmed by 5 bases and J by 0 bases, leaving 11 bases between them. The CDR3 reads CASSGISSSGNTIYF. In nucleotides, the CDR3 is TGTGCCAGCAGCGGCATTAGTAGCTCTGGAAACACCATATATTTT.

This clonotype was picked up a small number of times. This rearrangement joins TRBV10-1 to TRBJ2-3; D not certain. Trimming cost V 8 bases and J 4 bases, with 7 bases left between them. Germline assignment: CDR1 WNHNN and CDR2 SYGVQD (reference sequence). This CDR3 is 11 amino acids long. CDR3 sequence: CASFPPDTQYF. In nucleotides, the CDR3 is TGCGCCAGCTTTCCTCCAGATACGCAGTATTTT.

This clonotype showed up many times. V usage is TRBV29-1 and J usage is TRBJ1-1; D is undetermined. Germline V gene data show CDR1 as SQVTM and CDR2 as ANQGSEA. Trimming cost V 6 bases and J 3 bases, with 11 bases left between them. The CDR3 runs to 12 residues. The CDR3 DNA follows: TGCAGCGTCCAATCGGTAGACACTGAAGCTTTCTTT. Translated: CSVQSVDTEAFF.

On this clonotype itself: This sequence is one base from a far larger clone and is likely a read error. The chain is built from TRBV11-2 and TRBJ2-7, with D unresolved. V was clipped by 1 base and J by 7 bases, with 14 bases between them. The CDR3 totals 14 residues. Germline assignment: CDR1 SGHAT and CDR2 FQNNGV. For the CDR3, the DNA is TGTGCCAGCAGCTTAGCGAGGCAAAACAATGAGCAGTACTTC. Its translation: CASSLARQNNEQYF.